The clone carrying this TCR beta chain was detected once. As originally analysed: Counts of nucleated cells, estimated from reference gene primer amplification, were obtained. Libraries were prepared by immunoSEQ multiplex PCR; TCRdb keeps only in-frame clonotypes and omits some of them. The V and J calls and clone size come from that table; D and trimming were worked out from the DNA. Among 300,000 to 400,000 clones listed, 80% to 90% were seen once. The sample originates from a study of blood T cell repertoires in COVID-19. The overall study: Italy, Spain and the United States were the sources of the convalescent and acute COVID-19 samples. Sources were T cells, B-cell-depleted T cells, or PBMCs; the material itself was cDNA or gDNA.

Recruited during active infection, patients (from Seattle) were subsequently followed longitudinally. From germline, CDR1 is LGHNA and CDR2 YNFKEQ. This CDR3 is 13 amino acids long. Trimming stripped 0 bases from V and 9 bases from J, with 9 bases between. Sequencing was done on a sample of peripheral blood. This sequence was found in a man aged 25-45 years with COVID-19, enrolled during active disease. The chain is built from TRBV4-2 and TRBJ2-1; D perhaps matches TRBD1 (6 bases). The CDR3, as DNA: TGTGCCAGCAGCCAAGAGGAACAGGGTGAGCAGTTCTTC. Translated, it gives CASSQEEQGEQFF.